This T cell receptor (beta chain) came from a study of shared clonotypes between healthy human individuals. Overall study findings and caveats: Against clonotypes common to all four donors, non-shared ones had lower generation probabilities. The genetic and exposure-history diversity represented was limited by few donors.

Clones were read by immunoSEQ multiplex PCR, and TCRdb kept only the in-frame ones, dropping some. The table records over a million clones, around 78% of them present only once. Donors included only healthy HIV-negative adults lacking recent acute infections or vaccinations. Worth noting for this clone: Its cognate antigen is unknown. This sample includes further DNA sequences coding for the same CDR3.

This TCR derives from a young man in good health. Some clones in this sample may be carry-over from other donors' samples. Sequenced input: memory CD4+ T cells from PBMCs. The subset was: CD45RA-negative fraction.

The CDR3 DNA reads as TGCGCCAGCAGCTTATCGGTGTCTGGAAACACCATATATTTT. It codes for CASSLSVSGNTIYF. The gene calls are TRBV5-1 and TRBJ1-3, with unresolved D. Trimming took off 2 bases at V and 1 base at J, with 7 bases between the two ends. Germline-derived CDR1 and CDR2 are SGHRS and YFSETQ. This CDR3 spans 14 amino acids.